Included here is one T cell receptor beta chain sequence, with context. As yet, its antigen is unknown. This entry belongs to a study of blood T cells in healthy people across ages. Notes on the study in general: Diversity was higher, and naive CD4+ cells more numerous, in long-lived donors than in aged donors. What prevented conclusive comparison of naive and antigen-experienced cells was that PBMCs were unsorted.

The CDR3 length is 15 residues. V dropped 2 bases and J dropped 5 bases, with 12 bases sitting between them. Germline V gene lookup returns CDR1 SGHTA and CDR2 FQGTGA. With a J-beta primer mix and a sample-barcoded 5' primer, a second PCR ran about 7 to 11 cycles. The authors tagged each cDNA molecule using a template-switch adaptor with 12 random nucleotides. TCRdb reprocessed the 5' RACE reads via MiXCR and lists one record per CDR3 protein. The table shows over 500,000 distinct CDR3 sequences, with about 51% occurring only once. This clonotype was obtained from a woman of 80 years or more in good health. Material for sequencing was blood. The J gene is TRBJ1-4, the V gene TRBV7-3; TRBD1 is a possible D gene (6 bases). The CDR3: CASSLLLRGNEKLFF. DNA of the CDR3: TGTGCCAGCAGCTTACTTCTCAGGGGAAATGAAAAACTGTTTTTT.